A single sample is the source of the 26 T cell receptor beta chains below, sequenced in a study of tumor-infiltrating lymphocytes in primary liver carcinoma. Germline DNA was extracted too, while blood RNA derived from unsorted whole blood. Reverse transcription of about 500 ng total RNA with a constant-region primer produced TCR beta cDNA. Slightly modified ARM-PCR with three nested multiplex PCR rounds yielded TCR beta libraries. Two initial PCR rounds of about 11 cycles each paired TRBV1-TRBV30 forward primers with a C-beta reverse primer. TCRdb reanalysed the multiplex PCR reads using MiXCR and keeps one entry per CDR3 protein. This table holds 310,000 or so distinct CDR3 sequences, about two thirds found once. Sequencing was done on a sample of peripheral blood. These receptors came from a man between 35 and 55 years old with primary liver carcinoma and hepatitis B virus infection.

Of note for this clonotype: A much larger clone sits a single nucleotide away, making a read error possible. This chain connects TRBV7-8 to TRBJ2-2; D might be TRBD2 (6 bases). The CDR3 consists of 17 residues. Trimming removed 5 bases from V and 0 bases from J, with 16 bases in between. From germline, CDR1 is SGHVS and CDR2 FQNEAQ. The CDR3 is CASSTRRAGSNTGELFF. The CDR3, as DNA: TGTGCCAGCAGCACCCGACGGGCGGGATCGAACACCGGGGAGCTGTTTTTT.

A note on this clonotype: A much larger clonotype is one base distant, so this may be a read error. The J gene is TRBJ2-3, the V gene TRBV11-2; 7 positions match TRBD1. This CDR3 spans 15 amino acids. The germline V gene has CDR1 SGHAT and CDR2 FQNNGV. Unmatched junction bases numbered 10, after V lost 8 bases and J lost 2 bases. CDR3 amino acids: CASGSRGRITDTQYF. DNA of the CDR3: TGTGCCAGCGGCTCCAGGGGGAGAATCACAGATACGCAGTATTTT.

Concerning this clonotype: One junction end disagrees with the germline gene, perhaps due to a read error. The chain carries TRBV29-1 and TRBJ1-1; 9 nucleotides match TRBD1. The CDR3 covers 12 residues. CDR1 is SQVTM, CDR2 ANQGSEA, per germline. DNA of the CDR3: TGCAGCGCAAGGACAGGGGATGCTGAAGTTTTCTTT. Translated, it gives CSARTGDAEVFF.

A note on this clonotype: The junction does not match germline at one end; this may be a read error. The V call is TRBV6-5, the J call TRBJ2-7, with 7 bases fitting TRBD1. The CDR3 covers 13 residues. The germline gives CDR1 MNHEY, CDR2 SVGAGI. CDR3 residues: CANSSLTGNEQYF. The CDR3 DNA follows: TGTGCCAACAGTTCTTTGACAGGGAACGAGCAATACTTC.

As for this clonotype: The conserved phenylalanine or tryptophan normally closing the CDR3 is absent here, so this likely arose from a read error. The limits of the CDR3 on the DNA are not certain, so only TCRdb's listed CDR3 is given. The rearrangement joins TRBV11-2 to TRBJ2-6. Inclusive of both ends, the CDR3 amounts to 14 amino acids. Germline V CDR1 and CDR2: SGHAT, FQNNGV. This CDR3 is CASTVDGGANVLAL.

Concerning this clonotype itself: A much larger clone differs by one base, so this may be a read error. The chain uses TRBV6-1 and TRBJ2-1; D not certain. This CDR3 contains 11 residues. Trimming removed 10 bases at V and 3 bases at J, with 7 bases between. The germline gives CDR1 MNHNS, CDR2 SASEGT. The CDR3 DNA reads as TGTGCCAATAACGGCTACAATGAGCAGTTCTTC. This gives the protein CANNGYNEQFF.

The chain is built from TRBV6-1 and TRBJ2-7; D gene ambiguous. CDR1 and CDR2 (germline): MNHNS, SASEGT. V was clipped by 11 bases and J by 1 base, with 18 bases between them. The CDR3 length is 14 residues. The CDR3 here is CAGTLDRVSYEQYF. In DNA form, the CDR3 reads TGTGCCGGCACACTCGACCGAGTATCCTACGAGCAGTACTTC.

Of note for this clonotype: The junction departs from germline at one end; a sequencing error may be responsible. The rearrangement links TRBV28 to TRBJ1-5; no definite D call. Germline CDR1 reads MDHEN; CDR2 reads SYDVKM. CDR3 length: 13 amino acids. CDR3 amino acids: CTSSPPANQPQHF. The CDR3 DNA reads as TGTACCAGCAGTCCCCCGGCGAATCAGCCCCAGCATTTT.

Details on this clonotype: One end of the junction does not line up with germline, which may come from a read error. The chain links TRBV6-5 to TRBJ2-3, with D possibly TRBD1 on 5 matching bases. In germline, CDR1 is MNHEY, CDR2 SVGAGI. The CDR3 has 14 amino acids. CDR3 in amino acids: CASSYSRQTDPQYF. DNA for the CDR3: TGTGCCAGCAGTTACTCTAGACAGACAGATCCGCAGTATTTT.

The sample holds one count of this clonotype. CDR3 sequence (DNA): TGTGCCAGCAGTCCTATAAAGGGCCCCAGCGAGCAGTACTTC. Protein: CASSPIKGPSEQYF. The chain is built from TRBV6-1 and TRBJ2-7; D remains unclear. The CDR3 contains 14 residues. Germline CDR1 reads MNHNS; CDR2 reads SASEGT. V gave up 5 bases and J gave up 6 bases, with 17 bases separating them.

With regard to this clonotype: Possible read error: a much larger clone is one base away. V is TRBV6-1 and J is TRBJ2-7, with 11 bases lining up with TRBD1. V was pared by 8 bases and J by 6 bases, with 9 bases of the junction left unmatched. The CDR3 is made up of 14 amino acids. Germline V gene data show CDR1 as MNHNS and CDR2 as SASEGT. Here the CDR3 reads CASRGTGGPSEQYF. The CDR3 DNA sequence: TGTGCCAGCCGAGGGACAGGGGGACCATCCGAGCAGTACTTC.

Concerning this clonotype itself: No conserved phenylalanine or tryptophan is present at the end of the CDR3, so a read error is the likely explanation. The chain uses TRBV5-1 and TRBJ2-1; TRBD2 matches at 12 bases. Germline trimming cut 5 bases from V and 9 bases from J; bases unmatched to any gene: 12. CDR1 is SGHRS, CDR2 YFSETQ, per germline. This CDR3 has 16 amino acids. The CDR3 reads CASSSRLAGVSGEQFL. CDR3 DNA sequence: TGCGCCAGCAGTTCAAGACTAGCGGGAGTATCGGGTGAGCAGTTCCTC.

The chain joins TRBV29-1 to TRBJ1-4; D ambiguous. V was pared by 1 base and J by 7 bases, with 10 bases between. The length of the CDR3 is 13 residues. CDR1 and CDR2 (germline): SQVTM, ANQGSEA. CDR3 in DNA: TGCAGCGTTGAAGGAAGGATGAGTGAAAAACTGTTTTTT. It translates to CSVEGRMSEKLFF.

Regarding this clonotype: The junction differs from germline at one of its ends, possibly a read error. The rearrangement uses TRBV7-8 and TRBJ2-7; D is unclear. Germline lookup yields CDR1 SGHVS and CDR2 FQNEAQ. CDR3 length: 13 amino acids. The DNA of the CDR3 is TGTCCCAGCAGCTTAAAATCAGTCTACGAGCAGTACTTC. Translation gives CPSSLKSVYEQYF.

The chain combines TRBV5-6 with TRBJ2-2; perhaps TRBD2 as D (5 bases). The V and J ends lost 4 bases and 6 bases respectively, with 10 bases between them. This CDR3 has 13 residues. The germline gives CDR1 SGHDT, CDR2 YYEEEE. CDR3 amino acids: CASSPTGSGELFF. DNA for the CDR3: TGTGCCAGCAGCCCTACGGGATCCGGGGAGCTGTTTTTT.

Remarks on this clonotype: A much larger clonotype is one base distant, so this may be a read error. The CDR3 sequence is CASSPTSGRSRNGQFF. CDR3 bases: TGCGCCAGCAGCCCGACTAGCGGGAGGTCTAGAAATGGGCAGTTCTTC. This chain joins TRBV4-1 and TRBJ2-1, with 13 bases that match TRBD2. CDR1 MGHRA and CDR2 YSYEKL come from the germline V gene. This CDR3 contains 16 residues.

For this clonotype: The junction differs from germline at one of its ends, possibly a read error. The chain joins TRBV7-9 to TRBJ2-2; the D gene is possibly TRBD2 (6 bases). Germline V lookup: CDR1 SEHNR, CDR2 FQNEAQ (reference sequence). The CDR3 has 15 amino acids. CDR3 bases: TGTGCCAGCAGCTTAGGGGGGACTTACACCCGGGAGCTGTTTTTT. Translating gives CASSLGGTYTRELFF.

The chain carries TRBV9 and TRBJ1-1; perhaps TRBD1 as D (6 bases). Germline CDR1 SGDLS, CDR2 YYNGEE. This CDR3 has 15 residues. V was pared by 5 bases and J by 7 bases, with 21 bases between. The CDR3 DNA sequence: TGTGCCAGCAGGTCGTTCCCTTGGGGGCAGAGTGAAGCTTTCTTT. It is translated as CASRSFPWGQSEAFF.

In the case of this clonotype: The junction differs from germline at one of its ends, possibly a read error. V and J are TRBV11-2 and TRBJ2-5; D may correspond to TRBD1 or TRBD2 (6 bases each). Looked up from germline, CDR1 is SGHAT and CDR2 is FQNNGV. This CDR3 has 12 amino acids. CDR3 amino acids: CASSLRGEAHYF. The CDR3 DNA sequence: TGTGCCAGCAGCTTAAGGGGGGAGGCCCATTACTTC.

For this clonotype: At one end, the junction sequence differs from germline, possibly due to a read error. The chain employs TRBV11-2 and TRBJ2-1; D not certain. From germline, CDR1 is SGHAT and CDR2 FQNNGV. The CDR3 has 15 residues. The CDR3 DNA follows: TGTGCCAGCAGCCTTAGCCTGACTTCCCACAATGAGCAATTCTTC. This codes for CASSLSLTSHNEQFF.

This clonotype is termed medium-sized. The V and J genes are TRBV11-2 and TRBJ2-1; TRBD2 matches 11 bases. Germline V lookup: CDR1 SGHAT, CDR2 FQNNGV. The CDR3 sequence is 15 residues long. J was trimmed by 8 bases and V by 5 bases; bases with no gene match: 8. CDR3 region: CASSAHLAGGHEQFF. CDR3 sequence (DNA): TGTGCCAGCAGCGCCCATCTAGCGGGGGGCCATGAGCAGTTCTTC. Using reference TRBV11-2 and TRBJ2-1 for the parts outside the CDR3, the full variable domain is EAGVAQSPRYKIIEKRQSVAFWCNPISGHATLYWYQQILGQGPKLLIQFQNNGVVDDSQLPKDRFSAERLKGVDSTLKIQPAKLEDSAVYLCASSAHLAGGHEQFFGPGTRLTVL.

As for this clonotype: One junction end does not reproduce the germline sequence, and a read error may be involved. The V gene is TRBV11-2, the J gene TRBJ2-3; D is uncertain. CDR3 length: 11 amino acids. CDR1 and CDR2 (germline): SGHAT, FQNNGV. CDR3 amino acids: CARSRGDTQYF. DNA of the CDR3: TGTGCCAGGAGCCGAGGAGATACCCAGTATTTT.

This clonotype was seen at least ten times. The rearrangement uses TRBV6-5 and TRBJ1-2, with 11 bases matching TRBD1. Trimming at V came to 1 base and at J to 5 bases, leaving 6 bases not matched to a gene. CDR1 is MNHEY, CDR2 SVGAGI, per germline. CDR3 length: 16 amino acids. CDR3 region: CASSYYPGTGGYGYTF. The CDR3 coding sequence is TGTGCCAGCAGTTACTACCCCGGGACAGGGGGGTATGGCTACACCTTC.

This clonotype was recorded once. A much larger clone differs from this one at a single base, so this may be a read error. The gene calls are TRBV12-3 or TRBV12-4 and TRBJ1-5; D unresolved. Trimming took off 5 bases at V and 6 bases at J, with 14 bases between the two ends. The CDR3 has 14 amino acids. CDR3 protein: CASSPPGRCQPQHF. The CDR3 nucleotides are TGTGCCAGCAGTCCTCCGGGCCGATGTCAGCCCCAGCATTTT.

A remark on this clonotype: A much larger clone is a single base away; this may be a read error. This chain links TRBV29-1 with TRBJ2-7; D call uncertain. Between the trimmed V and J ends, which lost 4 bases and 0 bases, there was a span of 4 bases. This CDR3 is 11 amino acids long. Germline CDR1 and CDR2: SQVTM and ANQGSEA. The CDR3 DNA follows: TGCAGCGTTGGCAACTCCTACGAGCAGTACTTC. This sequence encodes CSVGNSYEQYF.

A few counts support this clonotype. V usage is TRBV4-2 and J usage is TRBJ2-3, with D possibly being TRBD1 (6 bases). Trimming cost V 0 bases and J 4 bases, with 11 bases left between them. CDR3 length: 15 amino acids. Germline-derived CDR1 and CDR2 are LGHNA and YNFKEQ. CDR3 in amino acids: CASSQDEGGADTQYF. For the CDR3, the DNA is TGTGCCAGCAGCCAAGACGAAGGGGGTGCAGATACGCAGTATTTT.